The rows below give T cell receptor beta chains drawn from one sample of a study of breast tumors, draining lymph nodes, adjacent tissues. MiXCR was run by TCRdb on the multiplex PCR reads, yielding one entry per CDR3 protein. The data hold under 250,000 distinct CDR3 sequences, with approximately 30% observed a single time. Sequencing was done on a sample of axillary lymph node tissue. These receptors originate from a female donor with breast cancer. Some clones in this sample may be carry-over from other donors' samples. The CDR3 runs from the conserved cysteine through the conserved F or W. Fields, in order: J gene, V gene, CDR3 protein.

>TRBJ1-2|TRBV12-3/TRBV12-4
CASSRQVGGYTF
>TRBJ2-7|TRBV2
CASSDIGGGGGNEQYF
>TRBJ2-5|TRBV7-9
CASSLGTGGYQETQYF
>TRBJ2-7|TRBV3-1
CASSQDSSGLYEQYF
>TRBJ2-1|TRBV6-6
CASSHSGLAGVYNEQFF
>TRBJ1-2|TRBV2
CASSEKGHYGYTF
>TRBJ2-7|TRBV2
CASSEGTGVGSYEQYF
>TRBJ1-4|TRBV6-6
CASYLTEKEKLFF
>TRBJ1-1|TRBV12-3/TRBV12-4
CASSPETGRRNTEAFF
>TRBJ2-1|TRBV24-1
CATSDGASSYNEQFF
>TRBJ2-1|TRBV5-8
CASSSGQGPYNEQFF
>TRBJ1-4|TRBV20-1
CSATSGTANEKLFF
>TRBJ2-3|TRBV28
CASSLGGWGGTDTQYF
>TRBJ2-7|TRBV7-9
CASSPGTRAGEQYF
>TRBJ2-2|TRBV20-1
CSAEVRGELSF
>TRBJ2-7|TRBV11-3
CASSLYGQGAYEQYF
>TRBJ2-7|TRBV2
CASCSGASYEQYF
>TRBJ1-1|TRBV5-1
CASSFGQGTGAFF
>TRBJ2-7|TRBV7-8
CASSLRDSKQYF
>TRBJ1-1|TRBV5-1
CASSLDGSNTEAFF
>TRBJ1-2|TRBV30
CACRRDRPYGYTF
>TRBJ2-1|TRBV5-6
CASSLVRAPNEQFF
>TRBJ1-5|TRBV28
CASSPTGQGNQPQHF